This is a list of T cell receptor beta chains from one sample in a study of blood T cell repertoires in COVID-19. Libraries were prepared by immunoSEQ multiplex PCR; TCRdb keeps only in-frame clonotypes and omits some of them. The sample lists about 160,000 clones, 80% to 85% occurring once. Material: peripheral blood. All receptors derive from a woman aged 60-70 years with acute or convalescent COVID-19. Each CDR3 is given with its conserved first and last residue. A D gene is named only where the DNA matches it firmly. Size is omitted from some rows. Given values are once, few, many or a class for expanded clones.

size: .
J: TRBJ2-1
V: TRBV4-3
D: .
DNA: TGCGCCAGCAGCCAAGAGGGTGAAAGGGGATATGACAATGAGCAGTTCTTC
CDR3: CASSQEGERGYDNEQFF

size: once
J: TRBJ2-4
V: TRBV7-2
D: TRBD1
DNA: TGTGCCAGCAACGACAGGGGAACAAACATTCAGTACTTC
CDR3: CASNDRGTNIQYF

size: .
J: TRBJ2-2
V: TRBV25-1
D: TRBD2
DNA: TGTGCCAGCGGACGCGGGAGGAACACCGGGGAGCTGTTTTTT
CDR3: CASGRGRNTGELFF

size: .
J: TRBJ1-5
V: TRBV12-3/TRBV12-4
D: .
DNA: TGTGCCAGCAGTTTAGGAGTGTCCCAGCCCCAGCATTTT
CDR3: CASSLGVSQPQHF

size: .
J: TRBJ1-2
V: TRBV18
D: TRBD1
DNA: TGTGCCAGCTCACGAGGACAGGAGGGCTACGGCTACACCTTC
CDR3: CASSRGQEGYGYTF

size: .
J: TRBJ2-2
V: TRBV5-1
D: TRBD2
DNA: TGCGCCAGCAGCTTCATGGCTAGCGGCAACACCGGGGAGCTGTTTTTT
CDR3: CASSFMASGNTGELFF

size: .
J: TRBJ1-3
V: TRBV5-1
D: .
DNA: TGCGCCAGCAGCTTCGGGAGAGTCTCTGGAAACACCATATATTTT
CDR3: CASSFGRVSGNTIYF

size: .
J: TRBJ2-1
V: TRBV5-1
D: TRBD2
DNA: TGCGCCAGCAGACAGCGGGGGGGCCACAATGAGCAGTTCTTC
CDR3: CASRQRGGHNEQFF

size: .
J: TRBJ2-7
V: TRBV9
D: .
DNA: TGTGCCAGCAGCGTAGAGGCGGCCTTAGCGTGGAACGAGCAGTACTTC
CDR3: CASSVEAALAWNEQYF

size: .
J: TRBJ1-2
V: TRBV5-4
D: .
DNA: TGTGCCAGCAGCTTAGTACCAACAGGGAACTATGGCTACACCTTC
CDR3: CASSLVPTGNYGYTF

size: .
J: TRBJ1-6
V: TRBV4-1
D: .
DNA: TGCGCCAGCAGCCAAGATGATCAGTCTAATTCACCCCTCCACTTT
CDR3: CASSQDDQSNSPLHF

size: .
J: TRBJ1-6
V: TRBV11-2
D: .
DNA: TGTGCCAGCAGCTTAGATTCCCCCCTTCTCGGTAGCTATAATTCACCCCTCCACTTT
CDR3: CASSLDSPLLGSYNSPLHF

size: few
J: TRBJ2-1
V: TRBV19
D: .
DNA: TGTGCCAGTACCCCAACGGGGGGCGGTGAGCAGTTCTTC
CDR3: CASTPTGGGEQFF

size: .
J: TRBJ1-6
V: TRBV2
D: TRBD1
DNA: TGTGCCAGCAGTCACCGAACAGGACAGGGGACGTGGACCTATAATTCACCCCTCCACTTT
CDR3: CASSHRTGQGTWTYNSPLHF

size: .
J: TRBJ2-7
V: TRBV5-1
D: TRBD1
DNA: TGCGCCAGCAGCCCGACAGGGAACACCTACGACGAGCAGTACTTC
CDR3: CASSPTGNTYDEQYF

size: .
J: TRBJ2-5
V: TRBV28
D: .
DNA: TGTGCCAGCAGCCGCGGACCCGGGGGAGAGACCCAGTACTTC
CDR3: CASSRGPGGETQYF

size: once
J: TRBJ2-1
V: TRBV7-3
D: TRBD2
DNA: TGTGCCAGCAGCTCGACCGGGACTAGCTCCGATGAGCAGTTCTTC
CDR3: CASSSTGTSSDEQFF

size: once
J: TRBJ2-1
V: TRBV6-2/TRBV6-3
D: .
DNA: TGTGCCAGCAGTTACTCGAAGGTTAAGGGGGGGAGTTTAAATGAGCAGTTCTTC
CDR3: CASSYSKVKGGSLNEQFF

size: .
J: TRBJ2-3
V: TRBV2
D: TRBD1
DNA: TGTGCCAGCAGGCGACAGGGGGTGACAGATACGCAGTATTTT
CDR3: CASRRQGVTDTQYF

size: .
J: TRBJ2-7
V: TRBV28
D: .
DNA: TGTGCCAGCACCCTCGAGACAGGAACCTACGAGCAGTACTTC
CDR3: CASTLETGTYEQYF

size: .
J: TRBJ1-3
V: TRBV7-2
D: .
DNA: TGTGCCAGCAGCTTAAGGGCAAGCGGGGGGCATTCGACTGGAAACACCATATATTTT
CDR3: CASSLRASGGHSTGNTIYF

size: .
J: TRBJ1-2
V: TRBV18
D: TRBD1
DNA: TGTGCCAGCTCACCAGAACAGGGGCTTAACTATGGCTACACCTTC
CDR3: CASSPEQGLNYGYTF

size: .
J: TRBJ2-3
V: TRBV18
D: TRBD2
DNA: TGTGCCAGCTCCAAAGGAGCGGGAGTCACAGATACGCAGTATTTT
CDR3: CASSKGAGVTDTQYF

size: .
J: TRBJ2-3
V: TRBV9
D: TRBD1
DNA: TGTGCCAGCAGCTCGACCCCGGGACAGGGGGCTGAGACAGATACGCAGTATTTT
CDR3: CASSSTPGQGAETDTQYF